Shown below are 6 T cell receptor beta chains from a single sample sequenced in a study of shared clonotypes between healthy human individuals. Assay: immunoSEQ multiplex PCR; the TCRdb copy retains only in-frame clones and omits some. The sample records 2 million to 3 million clones, 90% to 95% being singletons. Sequenced input: naive CD4+ T cells from PBMCs. The subset: CD45RA+ positively selected. Receptors were obtained from a man between 18 and 29 years old in good health. Some clones in this sample may be carry-over from other donors' samples.

The chain's CDR3 is CASSATGAPDEQYF. The CDR3 DNA sequence: TGTGCCAGCAGCGCAACAGGGGCCCCCGACGAGCAGTACTTC. The rearrangement joins TRBV11-2 to TRBJ2-7; TRBD1 matches at 7 bases. CDR3 length: 14 amino acids. The germline V gene encodes CDR1 SGHAT and CDR2 FQNNGV. J was trimmed by 5 bases and V by 5 bases; bases with no gene match: 9.

The chain links TRBV4-3 to TRBJ2-7; tentative D call: TRBD1 (6 bases). Deletions cut 3 bases from V and 6 bases from J, with 12 bases between. This CDR3 comprises 13 residues. The germline V gene encodes CDR1 LGHNA and CDR2 YSLEER. The CDR3, as DNA: TGCGCCAGCAGCCAGCTTACAGGGCTCGAGCAGTACTTC. It is translated as CASSQLTGLEQYF.

The rearrangement links TRBV6-1 to TRBJ1-3, with a tentative D call TRBD1 (6 bases). Germline V lookup: CDR1 MNHNS, CDR2 SASEGT. This CDR3 comprises 16 residues. V was pared by 3 bases and J by 0 bases, with 12 bases between. CDR3 sequence: CASSETGLLSGNTIYF. In nucleotides, the CDR3 is TGTGCCAGCAGTGAGACAGGCCTGCTCTCTGGAAACACCATATATTTT.

The gene calls are TRBV2 and TRBJ1-2, with D maybe TRBD1 (5 bases). This CDR3 is 11 amino acids long. The germline gives CDR1 SNHLY, CDR2 FYNNEI. V lost 1 base and J lost 13, with 10 bases in between. CDR3: CASSEGGRPTF. As DNA, the CDR3 is TGTGCCAGCAGTGAAGGGGGCCGCCCCACCTTC.

V usage is TRBV9 and J usage is TRBJ2-1; 12 bases are a match to TRBD2. CDR3 size: 15 residues. V gave up 3 bases and J gave up 8 bases; unmatched junction bases: 6. In germline, CDR1 is SGDLS, CDR2 YYNGEE. The CDR3 DNA reads TGTGCCAGCAGCGACCCTAGCGGGAGGGGGGATGAGCAGTTCTTC. Translating it yields CASSDPSGRGDEQFF.

The chain uses TRBV18 and TRBJ2-7; 9 bases line up with TRBD1. The junction had 11 bases not matched to a gene; V was cut back by 3 bases and J by 5 bases. The length of the CDR3 is 16 residues. Germline V gene data show CDR1 as KGHSH and CDR2 as LQKENI. The DNA of the CDR3 is TGTGCCAGCTCACCCGGACAAAGACAGGGGGTCCACGAGCAGTACTTC. This translates into CASSPGQRQGVHEQYF.